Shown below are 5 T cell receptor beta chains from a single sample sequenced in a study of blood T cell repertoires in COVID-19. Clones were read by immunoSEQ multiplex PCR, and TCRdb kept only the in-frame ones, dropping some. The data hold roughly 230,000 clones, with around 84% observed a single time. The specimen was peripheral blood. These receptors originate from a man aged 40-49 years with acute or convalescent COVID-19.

DNA for the CDR3: TGCGCCAGCAGCGAACAGGGGGCTACTGGCTACACCTTC. Its translation is CASSEQGATGYTF. The chain recombines TRBV5-1 with TRBJ1-2, with 9 nucleotides matching TRBD1. Germline V gene data show CDR1 as SGHRS and CDR2 as YFSETQ. V gave up 4 bases and J gave up 7 bases; unmatched junction bases: 5. The CDR3 is 13 amino acids.

The CDR3 sequence: CASSPRQGDYNEKLFF. CDR3 DNA: TGTGCCAGCAGTCCCCGACAGGGCGATTATAATGAAAAACTGTTTTTT. The V call is TRBV27, the J call TRBJ1-4, with 7 positions matching TRBD1. CDR1 and CDR2 (germline): MNHEY, SMNVEV (reference sequence). This CDR3 is built from 16 residues. Germline trimming cut 5 bases from V and 4 bases from J; bases unmatched to any gene: 10.

CDR3 nucleotides: TGTGCCAGCAGCTCGGGACAGGGCCAAATCTCGAACACTGAAGCTTTCTTT. This sequence encodes CASSSGQGQISNTEAFF. V usage is TRBV7-6 and J usage is TRBJ1-1, with TRBD1 identical over 9 bases. With 4 bases clipped from V and 1 base from J, the junction kept 10 bases outside the gene matches. From germline, CDR1 is SGHVS and CDR2 FNYEAQ. The CDR3 sequence is 17 residues long. Supplemented by reference TRBV7-6 and TRBJ1-1, the full variable domain reads GAGVSQSPRYKVTKRGQDVALRCDPISGHVSLYWYRQALGQGPEFLTYFNYEAQQDKSGLPNDRFSAERPEGSISTLTIQRTEQRDSAMYRCASSSGQGQISNTEAFFGQGTRLTVV.

For the CDR3, the DNA is TGTGCCAGTACTTCCGGACCAAAGGGGCATGAAAAACTGTTTTTT. This gives the protein CASTSGPKGHEKLFF. V is TRBV19 and J is TRBJ1-4; possibly TRBD1 for D (5 bases). From germline, CDR1 is LNHDA and CDR2 SQIVND (reference sequence). V dropped 7 bases and J dropped 6 bases, with 18 bases sitting between them. This CDR3 is built from 15 residues.

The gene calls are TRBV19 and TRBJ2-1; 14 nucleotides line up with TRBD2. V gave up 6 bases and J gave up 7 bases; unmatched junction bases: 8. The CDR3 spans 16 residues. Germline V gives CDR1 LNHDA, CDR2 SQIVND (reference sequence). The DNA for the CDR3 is TGTGCCAGTAGCCCCTCCGGGACTAGCGGGGGAAATGAGCAGTTCTTC. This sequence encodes CASSPSGTSGGNEQFF.